These 21 T cell receptor beta chains share one sample of origin, sequenced in a study of cytomegalovirus exposure and HLA in healthy donors. A multiplex PCR was run with 60 Vbeta primers and 13 Jbeta primers. Repertoires were generated with immunoSEQ multiplex PCR, while TCRdb's copy carries only in-frame clones and drops some. The sample consists of roughly 170,000 clones, around 80% of them appearing once. The sample taken for sequencing was PBMCs. The source is a woman under 40 in good health and CMV-seropositive.

V gene TRBV4-2 combines with J gene TRBJ2-1; 10 bases fit TRBD2. The CDR3 is made up of 16 amino acids. The V gene's germline CDR1 is LGHNA and CDR2 YNFKEQ. After removal of 1 base from V and 3 bases from J, the junction contained 3 bases not matched to a gene. CDR3 region: CASSQVTSGLYNEQFF. The CDR3, as DNA: TGTGCCAGCAGCCAAGTGACTAGCGGGCTCTACAATGAGCAGTTCTTC.

The chain has TRBV2 and TRBJ1-1, with D uncertain. The CDR3 is made up of 13 amino acids. Germline CDR1 and CDR2: SNHLY and FYNNEI. Trimming cost V 2 bases and J 6 bases, with 10 bases left between them. The CDR3 DNA reads as TGTGCCAGCAGTGAATACCGAGGAGCTGAAGCTTTCTTT. This translates into CASSEYRGAEAFF.

This chain links TRBV5-1 with TRBJ2-3; the D gene is possibly TRBD2 (5 bases). The CDR3 runs to 12 residues. V dropped 1 base and J dropped 6 bases, with 6 bases sitting between them. Per germline, CDR1 SGHRS and CDR2 YFSETQ. This CDR3 reads CASSLSGDTQYF. The CDR3 nucleotides read TGCGCCAGCAGCTTGTCGGGGGATACGCAGTATTTT.

The chain has TRBV5-1 and TRBJ2-6, with D tentatively TRBD1 (6 bases). The ends were cut back, 4 bases at V and 2 bases at J, with 10 bases in the middle. Germline-derived CDR1 and CDR2 are SGHRS and YFSETQ. The CDR3 is 15 amino acids. Here the CDR3 reads CASSPQGTGANVLTF. CDR3 bases: TGCGCCAGCAGCCCACAGGGTACTGGGGCCAACGTCCTGACTTTC.

The chain has TRBV19 and TRBJ1-1, with D perhaps TRBD1 (5 bases). CDR3 length: 15 residues. V lost 7 bases and J 0 bases, leaving 15 bases between the germline ends. CDR1 LNHDA and CDR2 SQIVND come from the germline V gene (reference sequence). CDR3 sequence (DNA): TGTGCCAGTACCACCCCGACAGCCATGAACACTGAAGCTTTCTTT. It encodes CASTTPTAMNTEAFF. Combining the CDR3 with reference TRBV19 and TRBJ1-1 gives the whole variable domain DGGITQSPKYLFRKEGQNVTLSCEQNLNHDAMYWYRQDPGQGLRLIYYSQIVNDFQKGDIAEGYSVSREKKESFPLTVTSAQKNPTAFYLCASTTPTAMNTEAFFGQGTRLTVV.

A remark on this clone: Additional DNA sequences in this sample encode the identical CDR3. The rearrangement links TRBV5-6 to TRBJ2-5; the D gene is possibly TRBD1 (5 bases). The CDR3 length is 15 residues. CDR1 and CDR2 from the germline V gene are SGHDT and YYEEEE. Trimming removed 4 bases from V and 5 bases from J, with 18 bases in between. CDR3 DNA: TGTGCCAGCAGCCCCGCCGGCAGGGAATATGAGACCCAGTACTTC. Protein: CASSPAGREYETQYF. Full variable domain (missing parts from reference TRBV5-6 and TRBJ2-5): DAGVTQSPTHLIKTRGQQVTLRCSPKSGHDTVSWYQQALGQGPQFIFQYYEEEERQRGNFPDRFSGHQFPNYSSELNVNALLLGDSALYLCASSPAGREYETQYFGPGTRLLVL.

V and J are TRBV30 and TRBJ2-7; TRBD1 is a possible D gene (5 bases). The CDR3 consists of 13 residues. Trimming took 0 bases from V and 2 from J, leaving 8 bases between them. Germline assignment: CDR1 GTSNPN and CDR2 SVGIG (reference sequence). The CDR3 nucleotides read TGTGCCTGGAGTGTAGGGGTTACCTACGAGCAGTACTTC. This gives the protein CAWSVGVTYEQYF.

This CDR3 is CASSLQGYEQYF. The DNA for the CDR3 is TGTGCCAGCAGTTTGCAGGGCTACGAGCAGTACTTC. The V call is TRBV28, the J call TRBJ2-7; TRBD1 is a possible D gene (5 bases). V lost 3 bases to trimming and J lost 3 bases, with 6 bases between them. The CDR3 covers 12 residues. Germline V gives CDR1 MDHEN, CDR2 SYDVKM.

This chain joins TRBV4-3 and TRBJ1-2, with D possibly matching TRBD1 (6 bases). The ends were cut back, 0 bases at V and 2 bases at J, with 10 bases in the middle. Looked up from germline, CDR1 is LGHNA and CDR2 is YSLEER. This CDR3 comprises 15 residues. The CDR3 coding sequence is TGCGCCAGCAGCCAAGAACACGGACAGAACTATGGCTACACCTTC. It specifies CASSQEHGQNYGYTF.

The table lists this clone with a count of one. The rearrangement uses TRBV5-5 and TRBJ1-4; TRBD1 might be the D (6 bases). The CDR3 spans 15 residues. V was shortened by 2 bases and J by 0 bases, with 8 bases between the two germline ends. CDR1 is SGHKS, CDR2 YYEKEE, per germline (reference sequence). The chain's CDR3 is CASSLGGSTNEKLFF. The CDR3, as DNA: TGTGCCAGCAGCTTAGGGGGATCAACTAATGAAAAACTGTTTTTT.

The rearrangement uses TRBV6-5 and TRBJ2-7; TRBD2 might be the D (6 bases). The CDR3 loop spans 13 amino acids. With 8 bases removed from V and 0 bases from J, the gap between germline ends came to 11 bases. Per the germline V gene, CDR1 is MNHEY and CDR2 is SVGAGI. CDR3 protein: CASRVGGSYEQYF. CDR3 in DNA: TGTGCCAGCCGGGTGGGGGGCTCCTACGAGCAGTACTTC.

The gene calls are TRBV10-3 and TRBJ2-7, with 7 nucleotides matching TRBD2. This CDR3 region has 16 residues. V was pared by 0 bases and J by 3 bases, with 8 bases of the junction left unmatched. CDR1 is ENHRY, CDR2 SYGVKD, per germline. The DNA of the CDR3 is TGTGCCATCAGTGAGTCAGCCCGGGAGGCTCTCTACGAGCAGTACTTC. Translating it yields CAISESAREALYEQYF.

The V gene is TRBV4-3, the J gene TRBJ2-7, with 12 bases matching TRBD2. The CDR3 is 17 residues long. Germline trimming cut 1 base from V and 1 base from J; bases unmatched to any gene: 5. CDR1 LGHNA and CDR2 YSLEER come from the germline V gene. The chain's CDR3 is CASSQAGLAGASYEQYF. The CDR3 nucleotides are TGCGCCAGCAGCCAAGCGGGACTAGCGGGCGCTTCCTACGAGCAGTACTTC.

V gene TRBV15 combines with J gene TRBJ1-1; possible D gene TRBD1, 5 bases. The V gene lost 4 bases and the J gene lost 11 bases, with 11 bases spanning the gap. Germline CDR1 LNHNV, CDR2 YYDKDF (reference sequence). CDR3 length: 11 residues. The CDR3 coding sequence is TGTGCCACCAGCATGCGACAGTCGGCTTTCTTT. It is translated as CATSMRQSAFF.

In this sample, this clone turned up once. The gene calls are TRBV10-3 and TRBJ2-7; 7 nucleotides line up with TRBD2. V was pared by 4 bases and J by 4 bases, with 10 bases of the junction left unmatched. The CDR3 sequence is 15 residues long. Per the germline V gene, CDR1 is ENHRY and CDR2 is SYGVKD. CDR3 sequence reads: CAISGAGTTPYEQYF. CDR3 bases: TGTGCCATCAGTGGAGCGGGGACCACCCCTTACGAGCAGTACTTC.

The genes are TRBV5-1 and TRBJ2-3; D is possibly TRBD1 (6 bases). With 4 bases removed from V and 8 bases from J, the gap between germline ends came to 20 bases. Germline loops: CDR1 SGHRS, CDR2 YFSETQ. The CDR3 has 15 amino acids. The CDR3 reads CASSETQGYGGTQYF. DNA of the CDR3: TGCGCCAGCAGCGAAACACAGGGTTACGGCGGTACGCAGTATTTT. The full variable domain, completed using reference TRBV5-1 and TRBJ2-3, is KAGVTQTPRYLIKTRGQQVTLSCSPISGHRSVSWYQQTPGQGLQFLFEYFSETQRNKGNFPGRFSGRQFSNSRSEMNVSTLELGDSALYLCASSETQGYGGTQYFGPGTRLTVL.

In this sample, this clone turned up a few times. The J gene is TRBJ1-1, the V gene TRBV25-1, with 7 nucleotides matching TRBD1. This CDR3 region has 14 residues. The germline V gene has CDR1 MGHDK and CDR2 SYGVNS. V gave up 3 bases and J gave up 6 bases; unmatched junction bases: 7. CDR3 DNA: TGTGCCAGCAGTGACAATAGACAGGGCGCTGAAGCTTTCTTT. Translation: CASSDNRQGAEAFF.

DNA of the CDR3: TGCGCCAGCACCGTAGACGGGTTCTCTGGAAACACCATATATTTT. It codes for CASTVDGFSGNTIYF. V is TRBV5-1 and J is TRBJ1-3, with D hard to call. The CDR3 has 15 amino acids. V lost 6 bases, J lost 0 bases, and 13 bases lay in between. CDR1 and CDR2 (germline): SGHRS, YFSETQ.

This clone was seen a few times. The chain has TRBV28 and TRBJ1-2, with 10 nucleotides matching TRBD1. The CDR3 runs 14 residues. Losses at the gene ends were 5 bases for V and 8 bases for J; bases not matched to a gene: 8. Per the germline V gene, CDR1 is MDHEN and CDR2 is SYDVKM. The CDR3 coding sequence is TGTGCCAGCAGTCAATCCGGGACAGGGGTCGGCTACACCTTC. Protein sequence: CASSQSGTGVGYTF.

The chain employs TRBV25-1 and TRBJ1-1; tentative D call: TRBD1 (5 bases). There are 14 residues in the CDR3. V shed 2 bases and J shed 13 bases, with 20 bases lying between them. The germline gives CDR1 MGHDK, CDR2 SYGVNS. CDR3 DNA sequence: TGTGCCAGCAGTGAAGTTGGCAGGGCGCCGGTGGATTTCTTT. This sequence encodes CASSEVGRAPVDFF.

This rearrangement joins TRBV11-2 to TRBJ1-3, with unresolved D. CDR1 is SGHAT, CDR2 FQNNGV, per germline. This CDR3 comprises 17 residues. Trimming removed 4 bases from V and 2 bases from J, with 18 bases in between. CDR3 coding DNA: TGTGCCAGCAGCTCGTTAGGAGGGCGCGTAGCTGGAAACACCATATATTTT. Its translation is CASSSLGGRVAGNTIYF.